The source of this T cell receptor beta chain is a study of response to subunit inactivated influenza vaccine. Whole-study findings and limits: The study's authors posited that every seasonal influenza vaccination enlists few new T cells.

MiXCR was run by TCRdb on the RT-PCR reads, yielding one entry per CDR3 protein. The sample lists about 500,000 distinct CDR3 sequences; 15% to 20% were seen once. This clonotype showed up just a few times. As yet, its antigen is unknown. Germline loops: CDR1 SGHRS, CDR2 YFSETQ. The germline V and J ends were trimmed by 3 bases and 6 bases, with 17 bases remaining between them. CDR3 length equals 15 residues. The source of this sequence is a man aged 45 to 75 who received an inactivated influenza vaccine. This sequence joins TRBV5-1 and TRBJ2-3; tentative D call: TRBD1 (6 bases). The specimen comprised CD4+ T cells sorted from PBMCs, sampled about 24 months after vaccination. For the CDR3, the DNA is TGCGCCAGCAGCTCGACCCAGGGGCTTTGGGATACGCAGTATTTT. It specifies CASSSTQGLWDTQYF.